This TCR beta chain was captured in a study of OX40 agonist ivuxolimab in advanced cancers. The CDR3 sequence is 13 residues long. The ends lost 5 bases at V and 7 bases at J; junction bases unmatched: 2. From germline, CDR1 is LNHDA and CDR2 SQIVND (reference sequence). The protocol was immunoSEQ multiplex PCR, while the TCRdb copy is restricted to in-frame clones and leaves out a portion. Altogether just over 95,000 clones are present, 90% being singletons, with the ten largest covering more than 0.15%. The TCR originated in an adult with an advanced solid tumor such as melanoma, head and neck, liver or kidney cancer. Source: CD4+ or CD8+ T cells sorted from blood, taken in a trial of the OX40 agonist ivuxolimab. The chain couples TRBV19 to TRBJ2-2; 9 bases map to TRBD1. The CDR3 here is CASSYRGLGELFF. DNA for the CDR3: TGTGCCAGTAGTTACAGGGGGCTCGGGGAGCTGTTTTTT. The whole variable domain, remainder taken from reference TRBV19 and TRBJ2-2, is DGGITQSPKYLFRKEGQNVTLSCEQNLNHDAMYWYRQDPGQGLRLIYYSQIVNDFQKGDIAEGYSVSREKKESFPLTVTSAQKNPTAFYLCASSYRGLGELFFGEGSRLTVL.